The 24 T cell receptor beta chains listed next were all sequenced from one sample in a study of blood T cell repertoires in COVID-19. The method was immunoSEQ multiplex PCR; TCRdb's version includes in-frame clones alone and lacks a portion of them. Of 120,000 to 150,000 clones in the sample, roughly four fifths were seen once. The source material was peripheral blood. The receptors derive from a human donor in a cohort sampled during active COVID-19.

This clone has only one observation. The rearrangement links TRBV11-3 to TRBJ1-2; no reliable D call. This CDR3 region has 17 residues. The germline V gene encodes CDR1 SGHNT and CDR2 YENEEA. V lost 5 bases and J lost 4, with 23 bases in between. The CDR3 nucleotides are TGTGCCAGCAGCCCATCATTGGACTCCAAACTGGGCTATGGCTACACCTTC. This encodes CASSPSLDSKLGYGYTF.

V usage is TRBV6-5 and J usage is TRBJ2-2, with TRBD1 identical over 8 bases. CDR3 length: 15 residues. The junction had 5 bases not matched to a gene; V was cut back by 4 bases and J by 4 bases. Germline-derived CDR1 and CDR2 are MNHEY and SVGAGI. The CDR3 here is CASSSQGAITGELFF. Written as DNA, the CDR3 is TGTGCCAGCAGTTCCCAGGGGGCGATCACCGGGGAGCTGTTTTTT.

For this clone: At the DNA level, this CDR3 is encoded by other sequences in the same sample as well. The rearrangement joins TRBV6-6 to TRBJ1-5; perhaps TRBD1 as D (5 bases). Germline values: CDR1 MNHNY, CDR2 SVGAGI (reference sequence). With 0 bases removed from V and 2 bases from J, the gap between germline ends came to 11 bases. The CDR3 has 16 amino acids. CDR3 protein: CASSYSQGSGNQPQHF. CDR3 bases: TGTGCCAGCAGTTACTCTCAGGGTAGTGGCAATCAGCCCCAGCATTTT.

This clone was counted only a few times. The J gene is TRBJ2-3, the V gene TRBV7-3, with 10 bases identical to TRBD2. The length of the CDR3 is 14 residues. The germline gives CDR1 SGHTA, CDR2 FQGTGA. J gave up 4 bases and V 5 bases, and 3 bases lay outside the gene matches. For the CDR3, the DNA is TGTGCCAGCAGCAGCGGGGGGGCCGCAGATACGCAGTATTTT. Protein product: CASSSGGAADTQYF.

This rearrangement joins TRBV6-6 to TRBJ2-1; TRBD2 matches at 9 bases. Germline CDR1 is MNHNY and CDR2 is SVGAGI (reference sequence). Trimming cost V 2 bases and J 6 bases; bases outside gene matches: 5. This CDR3 contains 15 residues. CDR3 DNA sequence: TGTGCCAGCAGTTACACCAGCGGGGGGTTCAATGAGCAGTTCTTC. As protein: CASSYTSGGFNEQFF.

The chain recombines TRBV21-1 with TRBJ2-1; the D call TRBD2 from the table was never checked on the DNA. TRBV21-1 has pseudogene status. This CDR3 contains 16 residues. In nucleotides, the CDR3 is TGTGCCAGCAGCAAAGCGGGGGTGACTAGGGATAATGAGCAGTTCTTC. It yields the protein CASSKAGVTRDNEQFF.

The rearrangement uses TRBV27 and TRBJ1-5, with D maybe TRBD1 (5 bases). Trimming took off 3 bases at V and 0 bases at J, with 15 bases between the two ends. Per germline, CDR1 MNHEY and CDR2 SMNVEV (reference sequence). This CDR3 comprises 17 residues. The CDR3 DNA is TGTGCCAGCAGTTTCCGTCGGGGGGTAGGTAGCAATCAGCCCCAGCATTTT. Translated: CASSFRRGVGSNQPQHF.

V gene TRBV2 combines with J gene TRBJ1-5; possible D gene TRBD1, 6 bases. This CDR3 contains 11 residues. The V gene's germline CDR1 is SNHLY and CDR2 FYNNEI. Trimming cost V 5 bases and J 9 bases, with 8 bases left between them. The CDR3 sequence: CASSLRGPQHF. DNA of the CDR3: TGTGCCAGCAGTCTCAGGGGGCCCCAGCATTTT.

This clone was picked up one time. The chain is built from TRBV10-3 and TRBJ2-3, with D perhaps TRBD2 (7 bases). Trimming removed 8 bases at V and 2 bases at J, with 26 bases between. This CDR3 has 18 residues. CDR1 is ENHRY and CDR2 is SYGVKD in the germline V gene. The CDR3, as DNA: TGTGCCATCGGGGAGGGACGCACAGGGATGGGGCTCACAGATACGCAGTATTTT. Residues: CAIGEGRTGMGLTDTQYF.

Worth noting for this clone: At one end, the junction sequence differs from germline, possibly due to a read error. V and J are TRBV7-3 and TRBJ1-5, with 7 bases identical to TRBD1. There are 16 residues in the CDR3. The germline V gene encodes CDR1 SGHTA and CDR2 FQGTGA. CDR3 DNA sequence: TGTGCCAACAGCCGATACGGACAGGCGAGCAATCAGCCCCAGCATTTT. Translation: CANSRYGQASNQPQHF.

The genes are TRBV6-4 and TRBJ2-1, with D possibly being TRBD1 (6 bases). This CDR3 is 13 amino acids long. Germline lookup yields CDR1 MRHNA and CDR2 SNTAGT. Trimming shortened V by 0 bases and J by 9 bases, and 9 bases separated the two germline ends. The CDR3 loop reads CASSDSTGFEQFF. For the CDR3, the DNA is TGTGCCAGCAGTGACTCAACAGGGTTTGAGCAGTTCTTC.

The V gene is TRBV15, the J gene TRBJ2-2, with D possibly being TRBD1 (6 bases). This CDR3 has 16 residues. Germline V gene sequence: CDR1 LNHNV, CDR2 YYDKDF (reference sequence). V was shortened by 0 bases and J by 1 base, with 9 bases between the two germline ends. CDR3 sequence reads: CATSRDGTRNTGELFF. The CDR3 coding sequence is TGTGCCACCAGCAGAGATGGGACAAGGAACACCGGGGAGCTGTTTTTT.

The chain combines TRBV2 with TRBJ1-2; 7 bases are a match to TRBD1. The germline gives CDR1 SNHLY, CDR2 FYNNEI. The CDR3 runs 13 residues. The ends lost 6 bases at V and 4 bases at J; junction bases unmatched: 5. The CDR3 DNA follows: TGTGCCAGCAGAACAGGGGCCCTCTATGGCTACACCTTC. Translated, it gives CASRTGALYGYTF.

This clone was counted once. The V and J genes are TRBV29-1 and TRBJ2-7, with a possible D match to TRBD1 (6 bases). Germline V gene sequence: CDR1 SQVTM, CDR2 ANQGSEA. CDR3 size: 12 residues. V dropped 7 bases and J dropped 2 bases, with 12 bases sitting between them. The CDR3 DNA follows: TGCAGCGGTCGGGACACAACCTACGAGCAGTACTTC. It encodes CSGRDTTYEQYF.

The CDR3 DNA follows: TGTGCCAGCAGCTGGTATGCGGGGACAGAGGACTATGGCTACACCTTC. Translated: CASSWYAGTEDYGYTF. The gene calls are TRBV5-6 and TRBJ1-2; 7 bases agree with TRBD1. This CDR3 has 16 amino acids. The J segment lost 3 bases and the V segment lost 3 bases, leaving 11 bases of the junction unmatched. Germline values: CDR1 SGHDT, CDR2 YYEEEE.

This clone was counted ten times or more. This CDR3 is also generated by other DNA sequences in the sample. This rearrangement joins TRBV3-1 (or the pseudogene TRBV3-2) to TRBJ2-7; the match to TRBD1 covers 7 bases. The V and J ends lost 4 bases and 0 bases, in that order; junction bases with no gene match: 3. Germline V lookup: CDR1 LGHDT, CDR2 YNNKEL (reference sequence). The CDR3 totals 14 residues. The CDR3 nucleotides are TGTGCCAGCAGCCGGTCAGGGGGCTCCTACGAGCAGTACTTC. This codes for CASSRSGGSYEQYF.

V is TRBV7-9 and J is TRBJ2-1; TRBD2 might be the D (6 bases). The germline V and J ends were trimmed by 5 bases and 0 bases, with 11 bases remaining between them. CDR1 is SEHNR and CDR2 is FQNEAQ in the germline V gene (reference sequence). The CDR3 is made up of 15 amino acids. The CDR3: CASSPRGNSYNEQFF. The CDR3 nucleotides are TGTGCCAGCAGCCCCCGGGGGAACTCCTACAATGAGCAGTTCTTC.

The rearrangement joins TRBV28 to TRBJ2-1; the match to TRBD2 covers 9 bases. CDR1 is MDHEN and CDR2 is SYDVKM in the germline V gene. The CDR3 runs 16 residues. V dropped 3 bases and J dropped 8; count of bases not matched to a gene: 11. CDR3 nucleotide sequence: TGTGCCAGCAGTTTTTTTGCGGGGGGGCGAAGGGATGAGCAGTTCTTC. It codes for CASSFFAGGRRDEQFF.

The rearrangement uses TRBV29-1 and TRBJ1-5, with D possibly TRBD1 on 5 matching bases. CDR1 and CDR2 (germline): SQVTM, ANQGSEA. The V end lost 7 bases, the J end lost 6 bases, and 13 bases lay between the germline ends. The CDR3 totals 12 residues. The CDR3 here is CSGSDGGQPQHF. CDR3 in DNA: TGCAGCGGGTCGGACGGGGGTCAGCCCCAGCATTTT. Variable domain in full (rest from reference TRBV29-1 and TRBJ1-5): SAVISQKPSRDICQRGTSLTIQCQVDSQVTMMFWYRQQPGQSLTLIATANQGSEATYESGFVIDKFPISRPNLTFSTLTVSNMSPEDSSIYLCSGSDGGQPQHFGDGTRLSIL.

This chain links TRBV12-3 or TRBV12-4 with TRBJ1-1; no clear D. The CDR3 contains 12 residues. V was trimmed by 3 bases and J by 3 bases, leaving 5 bases between them. DNA for the CDR3: TGTGCCAGCAGTTTCGCAGACACTGAAGCTTTCTTT. Translation: CASSFADTEAFF.

This clone was detected a few times. The germline gene is not matched at one end of the junction; a read error may be the cause. The genes are TRBV7-2 and TRBJ2-7; D possibly corresponds to TRBD1 (5 bases). Germline CDR1 is SGHTA and CDR2 is FQGNSA. This CDR3 comprises 16 residues. The DNA of the CDR3 is TGTGCCAGCAGCCCATCCGCCCGGACACCCTCCAACGAGCAGTACTTC. Amino acids: CASSPSARTPSNEQYF.

The chain links TRBV7-9 to TRBJ1-2; 7 bases fit TRBD1. Germline V gene lookup returns CDR1 SEHNR and CDR2 FQNEAQ (reference sequence). After removal of 6 bases from V and 4 bases from J, the junction contained 5 bases not matched to a gene. This CDR3 region has 13 residues. CDR3 DNA: TGTGCCAGCAGGCCAGGGACAGTCTATGGCTACACCTTC. Its protein product is CASRPGTVYGYTF.

The V and J genes are TRBV7-9 and TRBJ2-7, with D possibly TRBD2 on 5 matching bases. The CDR3 is made up of 18 amino acids. In germline, CDR1 is SEHNR, CDR2 FQNEAQ (reference sequence). V lost 3 bases, J lost 2 bases, and 23 bases lay in between. The CDR3 DNA reads as TGTGCCAGCAGCTTCAGGCCTAGAAACGGGTCCGGGACCTACGAGCAGTACTTC. This sequence encodes CASSFRPRNGSGTYEQYF. Full variable domain (rest looked up from reference TRBV7-9 and TRBJ2-7): DTGVSQNPRHKITKRGQNVTFRCDPISEHNRLYWYRQTLGQGPEFLTYFQNEAQLEKSRLLSDRFSAERPKGSFSTLEIQRTEQGDSAMYLCASSFRPRNGSGTYEQYFGPGTRLTVT.

This clone has just one count. V gene TRBV6-4 combines with J gene TRBJ1-6; tentatively, D is TRBD1 (5 bases). V was pared by 5 bases and J by 5 bases, with 13 bases between. CDR1 is MRHNA and CDR2 is SNTAGT in the germline V gene. There are 15 residues in the CDR3. CDR3 residues: CASSIEAGNNSPLHF. The CDR3, as DNA: TGTGCCAGCAGTATCGAGGCAGGGAATAATTCACCCCTCCACTTT.